Listed below are T cell receptor beta chains from one sample, sequenced in a study of CD8 T cells in Susac syndrome. One entry per CDR3 protein results from TCRdb running MiXCR on the immunoSEQ multiplex PCR reads. This table has some 120,000 distinct CDR3 sequences, about 94% appearing once. Source material: CD8+ T cells from PBMCs. These receptors all stem from a human donor with Susac syndrome. Both conserved end residues are part of each CDR3. A D gene is named only where the DNA matches it firmly. Some rows have no size entry. The others give once, few or many, or a class for an expanded clone.

CASSVPSGGAYNEQFF | TGTGCCAGCAGCGTGCCTAGCGGTGGGGCCTACAATGAGCAGTTCTTC | TRBD2 | TRBJ2-1 | TRBV5-6 | -
CASSLSGTGVFGNYGYTF | TGTGCCAGCAGTTTATCGGGGACAGGGGTCTTCGGCAACTATGGCTACACCTTC | TRBD1 | TRBJ1-2 | TRBV27 | once
CSVEDTGPIYEQYF | TGCAGCGTTGAAGATACGGGACCCATCTACGAGCAGTACTTC | - | TRBJ2-7 | TRBV29-1 | -
CASSQVAGANTIYF | TGCGCCAGCAGCCAAGTAGCAGGCGCAAACACCATATATTTT | - | TRBJ1-3 | TRBV4-1 | -
CASSITGTAQETQYF | TGTGCCAGCAGCATTACCGGGACGGCACAAGAGACCCAGTACTTC | - | TRBJ2-5 | TRBV7-9 | -
CASSYGVTYEQYF | TGTGCCAGCAGTTACGGGGTCACCTACGAGCAGTACTTC | - | TRBJ2-7 | TRBV6-5 | once
CASSFRVGYLAGQPDDEQFF | TGTGCCAGCAGTTTTCGAGTGGGGTACCTTGCCGGACAGCCGGACGATGAGCAGTTCTTC | - | TRBJ2-1 | TRBV12-3/TRBV12-4 | -
CASSVGTQGQGYEQYF | TGTGCCAGCAGCGTAGGGACCCAGGGACAAGGCTACGAGCAGTACTTC | - | TRBJ2-7 | TRBV9 | -
CASSEAFGEQFF | TGTGCCAGCAGTGAAGCTTTCGGTGAGCAGTTCTTC | - | TRBJ2-1 | TRBV2 | few
CASSLHGLAGGQETQYF | TGCGCCAGCAGCTTACACGGACTAGCGGGGGGCCAAGAGACCCAGTACTTC | TRBD2 | TRBJ2-5 | TRBV5-1 | -
CASSFGWGDTDTQYF | TGTGCCAGCAGCTTTGGCTGGGGCGACACAGATACGCAGTATTTT | - | TRBJ2-3 | TRBV7-8 | -
CAWSDRGHTGELFF | TGTGCCTGGAGCGACAGGGGGCACACCGGGGAGCTGTTTTTT | TRBD1 | TRBJ2-2 | TRBV30 | -
CASSVGDSNQPQHF | TGTGCCAGCAGCGTAGGCGACAGCAATCAGCCCCAGCATTTT | - | TRBJ1-5 | TRBV9 | few
CASSPQGRTDTQYF | TGTGCCAGCTCACCACAGGGGAGGACAGATACGCAGTATTTT | - | TRBJ2-3 | TRBV18 | few